These 24 T cell receptor beta chains came from one sample sequenced in a study of T cell responses to AZD1222 COVID-19 vaccine. Sequenced by immunoSEQ multiplex PCR; TCRdb stores in-frame clones only, minus some. The sample includes tens of thousands of clones, 88% of them seen just once. The material sequenced was peripheral blood, taken on day 0 of AZD1222 vaccination. These TCRs come from an adult in good health.

The gene calls are TRBV7-9 and TRBJ1-6; 7 bases are a match to TRBD1. V shed 4 bases, J shed 5 bases, and the junction held 2 bases outside the gene matches. The CDR3 runs 14 residues. The V gene's germline CDR1 is SEHNR and CDR2 FQNEAQ (reference sequence). CDR3 nucleotide sequence: TGTGCCAGCAGCTCCGACAGGGATAATTCACCCCTCCACTTT. It specifies CASSSDRDNSPLHF.

The V and J genes are TRBV10-3 and TRBJ2-7; D ambiguous. Germline values: CDR1 ENHRY, CDR2 SYGVKD. V was cut by 10 bases and J by 3 bases, with 13 bases left in between. The CDR3 length is 12 residues. CDR3 bases: TGTGCCACTGACGACCCGGGCTACGAGCAGTACTTC. Protein product: CATDDPGYEQYF.

The chain is built from TRBV5-1 and TRBJ1-1; 7 positions match TRBD1. The CDR3 is 15 amino acids. Germline V lookup: CDR1 SGHRS, CDR2 YFSETQ. Trimming took 1 base from V and 2 from J; bases not matched to a gene: 5. Here the CDR3 reads CASSLQGGKNTEAFF. CDR3 sequence (DNA): TGCGCCAGCAGCTTGCAGGGGGGGAAAAACACTGAAGCTTTCTTT.

V usage is TRBV7-9 and J usage is TRBJ1-1; D not certain. This CDR3 contains 13 residues. The V end lost 2 bases, the J end lost 1 base, and 5 bases lay between the germline ends. Germline V lookup: CDR1 SEHNR, CDR2 FQNEAQ (reference sequence). The CDR3 coding sequence is TGTGCCAGCAGCTTATCGGCGAACACTGAAGCTTTCTTT. This encodes CASSLSANTEAFF.

The CDR3 DNA follows: TGTGCCAGCAGCCAAAGGGGGACGACCGGGGAGCTGTTTTTT. The encoded protein is CASSQRGTTGELFF. This chain uses TRBV3-1 (or the pseudogene TRBV3-2) with TRBJ2-2; D may be TRBD1 (6 bases). Trimming cost V 2 bases and J 5 bases, with 9 bases left between them. CDR3 length equals 14 residues. From germline, CDR1 is LGHDT and CDR2 YNNKEL (reference sequence).

The rearrangement uses TRBV6-5 and TRBJ1-3; a possible D gene is TRBD1 (5 bases). V was shortened by 2 bases and J by 3 bases, with 11 bases between the two germline ends. This CDR3 has 15 residues. CDR1 is MNHEY and CDR2 is SVGAGI in the germline V gene. In nucleotides, the CDR3 is TGTGCCAGCAGTTACGGGGCAGAAGTTGGAAACACCATATATTTT. It yields the protein CASSYGAEVGNTIYF.

The chain uses TRBV28 and TRBJ1-1; no firm D call. The CDR3 covers 12 residues. The germline V gene has CDR1 MDHEN and CDR2 SYDVKM. V lost 2 bases and J 12 bases, leaving 13 bases between the germline ends. CDR3 in DNA: TGTGCCAGCAGTTTACGAATGGAAAGATCTTTCTTT. It translates to CASSLRMERSFF.

This clone was counted a single time. The V and J genes are TRBV28 and TRBJ1-5; the match to TRBD1 covers 10 bases. The CDR3 runs to 15 residues. Germline lookup yields CDR1 MDHEN and CDR2 SYDVKM. Trimming at V came to 6 bases and at J to 6 bases, leaving 8 bases not matched to a gene. The CDR3 sequence: CASRQPGQGTQPQHF. CDR3 bases: TGTGCCAGCAGGCAACCGGGACAGGGGACTCAGCCCCAGCATTTT.

The chain carries TRBV14 and TRBJ2-1; possibly TRBD2 for D (5 bases). The germline CDR1 and CDR2 sequences are SGHDN and FVKESK. Between the trimmed V and J ends, which lost 0 bases and 5 bases, there was a span of 11 bases. The CDR3 is 15 amino acids. The CDR3 region has the DNA TGTGCCAGCAGCCAAGAGTGGTGGGGAGACAATGAGCAGTTCTTC. It encodes CASSQEWWGDNEQFF.

This clone was detected only a few times. The chain couples TRBV25-1 to TRBJ2-7; TRBD1 matches 9 bases. V lost 2 bases and J lost 12; bases outside the gene matches: 2. Germline values: CDR1 MGHDK, CDR2 SYGVNS. The CDR3 length is 11 residues. Written as DNA, the CDR3 is TGTGCCAGCAGTGAAGGGACAGGGACGTACTTC. Protein sequence: CASSEGTGTYF.

This clone showed up just once. This chain connects TRBV19 to TRBJ2-3; D possibly corresponds to TRBD2 (7 bases). Trimming stripped 10 bases from V and 1 base from J, with 12 bases between. There are 13 residues in the CDR3. Germline V gene lookup returns CDR1 LNHDA and CDR2 SQIVND (reference sequence). CDR3 loop: CATRGGGTDTQYF. CDR3 nucleotide sequence: TGTGCCACGAGGGGGGGAGGCACAGATACGCAGTATTTT. Filled out from reference TRBV19 and TRBJ2-3, the complete variable domain reads DGGITQSPKYLFRKEGQNVTLSCEQNLNHDAMYWYRQDPGQGLRLIYYSQIVNDFQKGDIAEGYSVSREKKESFPLTVTSAQKNPTAFYLCATRGGGTDTQYFGPGTRLTVL.

V gene TRBV19 combines with J gene TRBJ2-5; D is uncertain. CDR3 length: 13 amino acids. CDR1 and CDR2 (germline): LNHDA, SQIVND (reference sequence). Trimming shortened V by 1 base and J by 5 bases, and 8 bases separated the two germline ends. The CDR3 is CASSIVVRETQYF. The CDR3 coding sequence is TGTGCCAGTAGTATAGTAGTCAGGGAGACCCAGTACTTC.

This chain links TRBV7-6 with TRBJ2-3; D call uncertain. The CDR3 is 15 residues long. With 5 bases removed from V and 1 base from J, the gap between germline ends came to 13 bases. From germline, CDR1 is SGHVS and CDR2 FNYEAQ. CDR3 amino acids: CASSPFLRGTDTQYF. CDR3 nucleotides: TGTGCCAGCAGCCCCTTTCTAAGAGGCACAGATACGCAGTATTTT.

This sequence joins TRBV6-5 and TRBJ2-5; TRBD2 agrees at 9 bases. The germline V gene encodes CDR1 MNHEY and CDR2 SVGAGI. CDR3 length: 13 amino acids. Trimming at V came to 6 bases and at J to 5 bases, leaving 4 bases not matched to a gene. CDR3 DNA sequence: TGTGCCAGCAGGTTAGCGGGAGTGGAGACCCAGTACTTC. Translated: CASRLAGVETQYF.

The chain carries TRBV2 and TRBJ2-7; possibly TRBD1 for D (6 bases). V was trimmed by 7 bases and J by 6 bases, leaving 22 bases between them. CDR3 length: 15 amino acids. Germline CDR1 and CDR2: SNHLY and FYNNEI. The CDR3 coding sequence is TGTGCCAGCACCGAATTTCCGGGCATCAGGGGCGAGCAGTACTTC. Protein: CASTEFPGIRGEQYF.

In its sample, this clone was seen once. This chain links TRBV9 with TRBJ2-1; the D gene could be TRBD1 or TRBD2 (5 bases each). V was shortened by 4 bases and J by 7 bases, with 9 bases between the two germline ends. Germline assignment: CDR1 SGDLS and CDR2 YYNGEE. The CDR3 covers 12 residues. The CDR3 DNA follows: TGTGCCAGCAGCCGAGAGGGGAATGAGCAGTTCTTC. This translates into CASSREGNEQFF.

The genes are TRBV5-4 and TRBJ2-1, with unresolved D. The CDR3 consists of 16 residues. The germline V and J ends were trimmed by 3 bases and 0 bases, with 13 bases remaining between them. The germline gives CDR1 SGHNT, CDR2 YYREEE (reference sequence). Here the CDR3 reads CASSSSRVGSYNEQFF. The CDR3, as DNA: TGTGCCAGCAGCTCGTCCCGAGTAGGCTCCTACAATGAGCAGTTCTTC.

This clone came up a few times. The rearrangement links TRBV27 to TRBJ1-1; D ambiguous. Germline V CDR1 and CDR2: MNHEY, SMNVEV (reference sequence). The V end lost 8 bases, the J end lost 14 bases, and 24 bases lay between the germline ends. The length of the CDR3 is 13 residues. This chain's CDR3 is CASARIAGVVLFF. CDR3 sequence (DNA): TGTGCCAGCGCCCGCATCGCAGGCGTAGTGTTGTTCTTT.

V is TRBV7-2 and J is TRBJ2-1; 14 bases match TRBD2. The junction had 11 bases not matched to a gene; V was cut back by 5 bases and J by 8 bases. This CDR3 is built from 17 residues. CDR1 and CDR2 (germline): SGHTA, FQGNSA. CDR3 residues: CASSLGTSGSGIDEQFF. DNA of the CDR3: TGTGCCAGCAGCCTCGGGACTAGCGGGAGTGGGATCGATGAGCAGTTCTTC.

This rearrangement joins TRBV30 to TRBJ1-5, with D possibly matching TRBD1 (6 bases). Looked up from germline, CDR1 is GTSNPN and CDR2 is SVGIG (reference sequence). The CDR3 length is 12 residues. V was trimmed by 0 bases and J by 11 bases, leaving 11 bases between them. The CDR3 DNA reads as TGTGCCTGGAGTGTAAGGGGGGACACCCAGCATTTT. Its translation is CAWSVRGDTQHF.

CDR3 DNA sequence: TGTGCCAGCAGCCATAAGACAGGAGTACGGGAAAAACTGTTTTTT. This sequence encodes CASSHKTGVREKLFF. The V and J genes are TRBV25-1 and TRBJ1-4; a possible D gene is TRBD1 (6 bases). The ends were cut back, 6 bases at V and 8 bases at J, with 19 bases in the middle. CDR1 and CDR2 (germline): MGHDK, SYGVNS. There are 15 residues in the CDR3.

The rearrangement uses TRBV21-1 and TRBJ2-6; the table's D gene call, TRBD2, was not cross checked with the DNA. TRBV21-1 is a pseudogene. This CDR3 is built from 19 residues. The DNA for the CDR3 is TGTGCCAGCAGCAAAGGAAATCCTTCGCGGGGCTCTGGGGCCAACGTCCTGACTTTC. Its protein product is CASSKGNPSRGSGANVLTF.

The table lists this clone with a few counts. J is TRBJ2-1 and V is TRBV7-5; the DNA was not compared with TRBD2, the D call given in the table. TRBV7-5 is a documented pseudogene. This CDR3 spans 15 amino acids. The CDR3 region is CARSSHTSSYNEQFF. The CDR3 DNA reads TGTGCCAGAAGCTCACATACTAGCTCCTACAATGAGCAGTTCTTC.

J is TRBJ1-2 and V is TRBV30; no firm D call. This CDR3 comprises 12 residues. V lost 0 bases and J lost 4, with 6 bases in between. Germline V CDR1 and CDR2: GTSNPN, SVGIG (reference sequence). The CDR3, as DNA: TGTGCCTGGAGTGTACACCTCTATGGCTACACCTTC. Protein: CAWSVHLYGYTF.